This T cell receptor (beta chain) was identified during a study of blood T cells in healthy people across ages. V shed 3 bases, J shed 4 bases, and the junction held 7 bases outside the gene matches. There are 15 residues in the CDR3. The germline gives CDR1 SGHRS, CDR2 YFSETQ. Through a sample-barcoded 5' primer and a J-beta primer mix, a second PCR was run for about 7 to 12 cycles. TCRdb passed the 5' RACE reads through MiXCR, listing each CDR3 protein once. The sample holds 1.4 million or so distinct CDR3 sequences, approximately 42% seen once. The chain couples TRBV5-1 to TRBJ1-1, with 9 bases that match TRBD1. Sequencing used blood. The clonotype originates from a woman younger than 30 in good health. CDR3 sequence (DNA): TGCGCCAGCAGCTCATACAGGGGGCTGCCCACTGAAGCTTTCTTT. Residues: CASSSYRGLPTEAFF.